A selection of T cell receptor beta chains follows, all from one sample in a study of cytomegalovirus exposure and HLA in healthy donors. The protocol was immunoSEQ multiplex PCR, while the TCRdb copy is restricted to in-frame clones and leaves out a portion. The repertoire includes about 130,000 clones, around 78% of them detected once, and about 4.4% sits in the top ten. Input material: PBMCs. These TCRs come from a man aged 60-69 years in good health and CMV-seropositive. Each CDR3 is given with its conserved first and last residue. D genes are given only for firm matches. Size values are once, few and many counts, or a class for expanded clones, and some rows have none.

D | J | size | V | CDR3 | DNA
NA | TRBJ2-5 | NA | TRBV4-1 | CASSHGLSTGNGETQYF | TGCGCCAGCAGCCACGGACTATCGACAGGGAATGGGGAGACCCAGTACTTC
NA | TRBJ1-5 | NA | TRBV30 | CAWSVGTLNQPQHF | TGTGCCTGGAGTGTAGGGACACTCAATCAGCCCCAGCATTTT
NA | TRBJ1-1 | NA | TRBV5-1 | CASSGFAQGKMNTEAFF | TGCGCCAGCAGCGGGTTTGCGCAGGGAAAGATGAACACTGAAGCTTTCTTT
TRBD1 | TRBJ2-7 | few | TRBV19 | CASSMWAGGHEQYF | TGTGCCAGTAGTATGTGGGCAGGGGGACACGAGCAGTACTTC
NA | TRBJ2-1 | NA | TRBV10-3 | CATFHNNEQFF | TGTGCCACTTTCCACAACAATGAGCAGTTCTTC
TRBD2 | TRBJ2-2 | NA | TRBV7-3 | CASSLGTTTNTGELFF | TGTGCCAGCAGCTTAGGGACTACCACGAACACCGGGGAGCTGTTTTTT
TRBD2 | TRBJ2-2 | NA | TRBV2 | CATRRTSGTGELFF | TGTGCCACTCGGCGGACTAGCGGAACCGGGGAGCTGTTTTTT
TRBD1 | TRBJ1-1 | NA | TRBV6-6 | CAGAGTGGMNTEAFF | TGTGCCGGCGCCGGGACAGGGGGCATGAACACTGAAGCTTTCTTT
TRBD1 | TRBJ1-2 | NA | TRBV15 | CATTWDRGDYGYTF | TGTGCCACCACCTGGGACAGGGGGGACTATGGCTACACCTTC
NA | TRBJ2-6 | NA | TRBV4-1 | CASSQDGGAGANVLTF | TGCGCCAGCAGCCAAGATGGGGGCGCTGGGGCCAACGTCCTGACTTTC
NA | TRBJ1-5 | NA | TRBV28 | CASNVGGQPQHF | TGTGCCAGCAATGTCGGAGGGCAGCCCCAGCATTTT
NA | TRBJ1-4 | NA | TRBV6-5 | CASSEFWSLFF | TGTGCCAGCAGTGAATTTTGGAGCCTGTTTTTT
TRBD2 | TRBJ2-3 | NA | TRBV5-4 | CASSLGLAGSTDTQYF | TGTGCCAGCAGCTTGGGACTAGCGGGTAGCACAGATACGCAGTATTTT
NA | TRBJ2-1 | NA | TRBV15 | CATSRDRGPNNEQFF | TGTGCCACCAGCAGAGACAGGGGCCCTAACAATGAGCAGTTCTTC
TRBD1 | TRBJ1-5 | NA | TRBV5-8 | CASSFLGQRGEPQHF | TGTGCCAGCAGCTTTCTGGGACAGCGAGGAGAGCCCCAGCATTTT
NA | TRBJ2-1 | NA | TRBV7-3 | CASSAPGLYNEQFF | TGTGCCAGCAGCGCGCCGGGACTCTACAATGAGCAGTTCTTC
TRBD1 | TRBJ1-5 | NA | TRBV9 | CASSVGQGGLSNQPQHF | TGTGCCAGCAGCGTCGGACAGGGAGGTCTCAGCAATCAGCCCCAGCATTTT
TRBD1 | TRBJ1-2 | NA | TRBV7-6 | CASSLRQGDWSGYTF | TGTGCCAGCAGCTTACGACAGGGTGACTGGTCTGGCTACACCTTC
NA | TRBJ1-2 | NA | TRBV19 | CASSTKAGTLRGYTF | TGTGCCAGTAGTACGAAAGCAGGGACACTTCGGGGCTACACCTTC
NA | TRBJ1-4 | NA | TRBV30 | CAWSNRRANEKLFF | TGTGCCTGGAGTAATCGCCGGGCTAATGAAAAACTGTTTTTT
TRBD1 | TRBJ2-7 | NA | TRBV7-8 | CASSHRGDYEQYF | TGTGCCAGCAGCCACAGGGGGGACTACGAGCAGTACTTC
NA | TRBJ1-6 | NA | TRBV7-2 | CASSLNWSSYNSPLHF | TGTGCCAGCAGCTTAAATTGGAGCTCCTATAATTCACCCCTCCACTTT
NA | TRBJ1-1 | NA | TRBV7-3 | CASSFSPPGMNTEAFF | TGTGCCAGCAGCTTCTCCCCTCCAGGAATGAACACTGAAGCTTTCTTT
TRBD1 | TRBJ1-1 | NA | TRBV11-2 | CASSLGGGVGEAFF | TGTGCCAGCAGCTTAGGAGGGGGCGTCGGTGAAGCTTTCTTT
NA | TRBJ2-7 | NA | TRBV19 | CASSIDLEGEEQYF | TGTGCCAGTAGTATAGATCTGGAGGGAGAGGAGCAGTACTTC
TRBD1 | TRBJ2-7 | NA | TRBV28 | CASKGQAYEQYF | TGTGCCAGCAAAGGACAGGCCTACGAGCAGTACTTC
NA | TRBJ2-7 | few | TRBV7-2 | CASSRSTGTTYEQYF | TGTGCCAGCAGCCGCTCCACTGGGACAACCTACGAGCAGTACTTC
TRBD1 | TRBJ1-5 | NA | TRBV2 | CASSGGQYSNQPQHF | TGTGCCAGCAGTGGGGGACAGTATAGCAATCAGCCCCAGCATTTT
NA | TRBJ1-4 | NA | TRBV6-4 | CASSDSGQPNEKLFF | TGTGCCAGCAGTGACTCAGGACAGCCTAATGAAAAACTGTTTTTT
TRBD1 | TRBJ1-6 | once | TRBV6-1 | CASGPGTGHSPLHF | TGTGCCAGCGGCCCCGGGACAGGACACTCACCCCTCCACTTT
TRBD1 | TRBJ1-4 | few | TRBV9 | CASSPRTGVREKLFF | TGTGCCAGCAGCCCACGGACAGGGGTTAGGGAAAAACTGTTTTTT
TRBD1 | TRBJ1-6 | NA | TRBV2 | CASNRDRRSPLHF | TGTGCCAGCAACCGGGACAGACGATCACCCCTCCACTTT
TRBD1 | TRBJ2-7 | NA | TRBV5-1 | CASSTRQGRKTPPTSRQYF | TGCGCCAGCAGCACCCGACAGGGGCGAAAGACCCCTCCTACGAGCCGACAGTACTTC
NA | TRBJ2-1 | NA | TRBV5-8 | CASSQGPSSYNEQFF | TGTGCCAGCAGCCAAGGCCCTAGCTCCTACAATGAGCAGTTCTTC
TRBD1 | TRBJ1-1 | NA | TRBV7-9 | CASSNFRRQGVSEAFF | TGTGCCAGCAGCAATTTTCGAAGACAGGGGGTATCTGAAGCTTTCTTT
TRBD2 | TRBJ2-5 | NA | TRBV29-1 | CSVGGAGGETQYF | TGCAGCGTTGGGGGGGCGGGGGGAGAGACCCAGTACTTC
NA | TRBJ2-1 | NA | TRBV9 | CASSVASFSSAIEQFF | TGTGCCAGCAGCGTAGCCAGTTTTTCTAGCGCGATTGAGCAGTTCTTC
TRBD2 | TRBJ2-5 | NA | TRBV2 | CASSDFRLAGKRGQETQYF | TGTGCCAGCAGTGATTTCAGACTAGCGGGGAAACGGGGACAAGAGACCCAGTACTTC
TRBD2 | TRBJ2-7 | NA | TRBV9 | CASSVSSGVSYEQYF | TGTGCCAGCAGCGTTAGTAGCGGGGTCTCCTACGAGCAGTACTTC
NA | TRBJ1-1 | few | TRBV6-1 | CASSEGSGRAEAFF | TGTGCCAGCAGTGAAGGATCCGGCAGGGCTGAAGCTTTCTTT
TRBD2 | TRBJ2-7 | NA | TRBV30 | CAWSAAGGSYEQYF | TGTGCCTGGAGCGCCGCGGGGGGGTCCTACGAGCAGTACTTC
TRBD2 | TRBJ2-3 | NA | TRBV7-9 | CSSSLGTAGGPGDTQYF | TGTTCCAGCAGCTTAGGGACGGCGGGGGGGCCGGGGGATACGCAGTATTTT
NA | TRBJ2-1 | NA | TRBV5-1 | CASSLPFRVRNEQFF | TGCGCCAGCAGCTTGCCATTCCGAGTACGCAATGAGCAGTTCTTC
NA | TRBJ1-1 | NA | TRBV5-1 | CASREQQNTEAFF | TGCGCCAGCAGGGAACAGCAGAACACTGAAGCTTTCTTT
NA | TRBJ2-7 | NA | TRBV5-4 | CASSSAYEQYF | TGTGCCAGCAGTTCCGCCTACGAGCAGTACTTC
TRBD1 | TRBJ2-3 | NA | TRBV5-1 | CASSSGQTDTQYF | TGCGCCAGCAGCTCGGGACAGACAGATACGCAGTATTTT
TRBD1 | TRBJ1-5 | NA | TRBV30 | CAWSAPGTADQPQHF | TGTGCCTGGAGTGCCCCCGGGACAGCAGATCAGCCCCAGCATTTT
TRBD1 | TRBJ2-7 | NA | TRBV30 | CAWTRWIQGAHEQYF | TGTGCCTGGACTCGGTGGATACAGGGGGCCCACGAGCAGTACTTC
NA | TRBJ1-4 | NA | TRBV2 | CASRLQRRNLEKLFF | TGTGCCAGCAGGCTACAAAGGAGAAACCTTGAAAAACTGTTTTTT
TRBD2 | TRBJ2-5 | NA | TRBV9 | CASSAGTSGAQETQYF | TGTGCCAGCAGCGCCGGGACTAGCGGGGCACAAGAGACCCAGTACTTC
NA | TRBJ2-5 | NA | TRBV5-1 | CASSLALGRQETQYF | TGCGCCAGCAGCTTGGCCCTGGGGAGGCAAGAGACCCAGTACTTC
TRBD2 | TRBJ2-1 | few | TRBV5-4 | CASSLELAANEQFF | TGTGCCAGCAGCCTAGAACTAGCGGCGAATGAGCAGTTCTTC
NA | TRBJ2-7 | once | TRBV5-1 | CASSLDGSSSYEQYF | TGCGCCAGCAGCTTGGACGGCTCTAGCTCCTACGAGCAGTACTTC
TRBD1 | TRBJ2-5 | NA | TRBV28 | CASIGGNQETQYF | TGTGCCAGCATAGGGGGCAACCAAGAGACCCAGTACTTC
NA | TRBJ1-4 | many | TRBV2 | CASRAQGLLTNEKLFF | TGTGCCAGCAGGGCTCAGGGACTGTTAACTAATGAAAAACTGTTTTTT